This note documents a single TCR beta chain sequence. The germline CDR1 and CDR2 sequences are MGHRA and YSYEKL. The CDR3 is 14 amino acids. V dropped 2 bases and J dropped 2 bases, with 8 bases sitting between them. Researchers ran the PCR with 60 Vbeta and 13 Jbeta primers. Profiling relied on immunoSEQ multiplex PCR, and the TCRdb table lists in-frame clones only, not all of them. The sample holds around 76,000 clones; around 70% are singletons and the top ten take about 16%. This record comes from a study of cytomegalovirus exposure and HLA in healthy donors. The sequencing input was PBMCs. The chain uses TRBV4-1 and TRBJ2-3; D not resolved. This TCR came from a woman aged 40 to 50 in good health and CMV-seropositive. CDR3 loop: CASSQPTHTDTQYF. The CDR3 nucleotides are TGCGCCAGCAGCCAACCGACACACACAGATACGCAGTATTTT.